These 17 T cell receptor beta chains were sequenced from one sample in a study of OX40 agonist ivuxolimab in advanced cancers. The data were produced by immunoSEQ multiplex PCR, yet TCRdb's version contains in-frame clones alone and is incomplete. The sample lists more than 45,000 clones, roughly three quarters occurring once. The material was CD4+ or CD8+ T cells sorted from blood, obtained in a trial of the OX40 agonist ivuxolimab. These receptors were collected from an adult with an advanced solid tumor such as melanoma, head and neck, liver or kidney cancer.

This clone was seen a single time. CDR3 residues: CASSLSGGNSYNEQFF. CDR3 DNA: TGCGCCAGCAGCTTGAGTGGCGGGAACTCCTACAATGAGCAGTTCTTC. The chain is built from TRBV5-1 and TRBJ2-1, with D possibly matching TRBD2 (6 bases). The germline CDR1 and CDR2 sequences are SGHRS and YFSETQ. V lost 1 base and J 0 bases, leaving 11 bases between the germline ends. The CDR3 is 16 residues long.

This sequence joins TRBV6-1 and TRBJ1-1; D is possibly TRBD1 (5 bases). Germline CDR1 MNHNS, CDR2 SASEGT. The CDR3 totals 13 residues. V dropped 6 bases and J dropped 3 bases, with 11 bases sitting between them. The CDR3 sequence: CASRWGVDTEAFF. The CDR3 DNA reads TGTGCCAGCAGATGGGGGGTTGACACTGAAGCTTTCTTT.

This sequence joins TRBV7-9 and TRBJ2-3; unclear D gene. Between the trimmed V and J ends, which lost 3 bases and 1 base, there was a span of 20 bases. The CDR3 loop spans 18 amino acids. Germline CDR1 SEHNR, CDR2 FQNEAQ (reference sequence). The CDR3 DNA sequence: TGTGCCAGCAGCTTCCGAAAGGCGCACAATACGCGCACAGATACGCAGTATTTT. It translates to CASSFRKAHNTRTDTQYF.

This clone has only one observation. V gene TRBV2 combines with J gene TRBJ1-2; weak D call: TRBD1 (5 bases). Looked up from germline, CDR1 is SNHLY and CDR2 is FYNNEI. V was cut by 7 bases and J by 3 bases, with 15 bases left in between. The CDR3 runs to 14 residues. The CDR3: CASTTGTDYYGYTF. The DNA of the CDR3 is TGTGCCAGCACCACCGGGACGGATTACTATGGCTACACCTTC.

This chain uses TRBV6-5 with TRBJ1-2, with a possible D match to TRBD1 (6 bases). Trimming took 0 bases from V and 8 from J, leaving 16 bases between them. From germline, CDR1 is MNHEY and CDR2 SVGAGI. CDR3 size: 15 residues. The CDR3 reads CASSYSAGADGGYTF. The CDR3 DNA reads as TGTGCCAGCAGTTACTCAGCGGGGGCGGACGGAGGCTACACCTTC.

This clone was recorded once. The rearrangement joins TRBV15 to TRBJ2-4; tentative D call: TRBD1 (5 bases). The germline gives CDR1 LNHNV, CDR2 YYDKDF (reference sequence). V lost 0 bases and J 0 bases, leaving 9 bases between the germline ends. This CDR3 spans 16 amino acids. The DNA for the CDR3 is TGTGCCACCAGCAGAGATTTGGGGCTAGCCAAAAACATTCAGTACTTC. It specifies CATSRDLGLAKNIQYF.

The table lists this clone with a count of one. The V call is TRBV15, the J call TRBJ2-7; D may be TRBD1 (5 bases). V was clipped by 6 bases and J by 1 base, with 16 bases between them. The CDR3 is 15 residues long. From germline, CDR1 is LNHNV and CDR2 YYDKDF (reference sequence). The CDR3 nucleotides read TGTGCCACCAGGGGGCCAGAATTTGGGTCCTACGAGCAGTACTTC. Translating gives CATRGPEFGSYEQYF.

A few counts support this clone. The genes are TRBV25-1 and TRBJ1-2, with 8 bases lining up with TRBD1. The CDR3 totals 17 residues. Germline V lookup: CDR1 MGHDK, CDR2 SYGVNS. The J segment lost 4 bases and the V segment lost 3 bases, leaving 13 bases of the junction unmatched. CDR3 sequence: CASSDNSPGTGFYGYTF. The CDR3 nucleotides read TGTGCCAGCAGTGATAACTCCCCCGGGACAGGATTCTATGGCTACACCTTC.

The rearrangement uses TRBV4-2 and TRBJ1-1, with TRBD1 as a possible D gene (6 bases). The ends were cut back, 2 bases at V and 4 bases at J, with 11 bases in the middle. Germline V lookup: CDR1 LGHNA, CDR2 YNFKEQ. The CDR3 contains 14 residues. For the CDR3, the DNA is TGTGCCAGCAGCCAACTACAGGGAGCCACTGAAGCTTTCTTT. The encoded protein is CASSQLQGATEAFF.

The V gene is TRBV7-3, the J gene TRBJ2-4, with D possibly called TRBD1 or TRBD2 (5 bases each). The germline V and J ends were trimmed by 5 bases and 7 bases, with 21 bases remaining between them. Germline CDR1 and CDR2: SGHTA and FQGTGA. The CDR3 consists of 16 residues. DNA of the CDR3: TGTGCCAGCAGCAGCCCCTGGGGGAGTGGGTGGAACATTCAGTACTTC. Its protein product is CASSSPWGSGWNIQYF.

This clone was recorded a few times. V is TRBV5-4 and J is TRBJ1-2, with TRBD1 identical over 10 bases. V was pared by 4 bases and J by 8 bases, with 11 bases of the junction left unmatched. CDR1 and CDR2 (germline): SGHNT, YYREEE (reference sequence). The CDR3 runs to 15 residues. CDR3: CASSETRQGAGGYTF. The CDR3 bases are TGTGCCAGCAGCGAGACAAGACAGGGGGCGGGGGGCTACACCTTC. Using reference TRBV5-4 and TRBJ1-2 for the parts outside the CDR3, the full variable domain is ETGVTQSPTHLIKTRGQQVTLRCSSQSGHNTVSWYQQALGQGPQFIFQYYREEENGRGNFPPRFSGLQFPNYSSELNVNALELDDSALYLCASSETRQGAGGYTFGSGTRLTVV.

This chain joins TRBV28 and TRBJ1-1, with unresolved D. CDR1 and CDR2 from the germline V gene are MDHEN and SYDVKM. V shed 5 bases and J shed 0 bases, with 16 bases lying between them. This CDR3 has 16 residues. The CDR3 loop reads CASSRIRITMNTEAFF. DNA of the CDR3: TGTGCCAGCAGTCGGATTCGCATCACCATGAACACTGAAGCTTTCTTT. The full variable domain, in which reference TRBV28 and TRBJ1-1 provide the parts outside the CDR3, is DVKVTQSSRYLVKRTGEKVFLECVQDMDHENMFWYRQDPGLGLRLIYFSYDVKMKEKGDIPEGYSVSREKKERFSLILESASTNQTSMYLCASSRIRITMNTEAFFGQGTRLTVV.

Relative to its sample, this clone is medium-sized. This chain connects TRBV7-9 to TRBJ1-1; a weak D match, TRBD1 (5 bases). The CDR3 is 16 residues long. CDR1 and CDR2 (germline): SEHNR, FQNEAQ (reference sequence). With 5 bases removed from V and 1 base from J, the gap between germline ends came to 17 bases. Written as DNA, the CDR3 is TGTGCCAGCAGCCTACGGCGTAGGGGAGAGAACACTGAAGCTTTCTTT. Translated, it gives CASSLRRRGENTEAFF.

The chain recombines TRBV5-1 with TRBJ2-2; 10 nucleotides align to TRBD2. The J segment lost 2 bases and the V segment lost 6 bases, leaving 1 base of the junction unmatched. The CDR3 is 14 amino acids. Germline V gene data show CDR1 as SGHRS and CDR2 as YFSETQ. CDR3 nucleotides: TGCGCCAGCAAGCGGGAGGGCAACACCGGGGAGCTGTTTTTT. Protein product: CASKREGNTGELFF. Full variable domain (outside the CDR3, taken from reference TRBV5-1 and TRBJ2-2): KAGVTQTPRYLIKTRGQQVTLSCSPISGHRSVSWYQQTPGQGLQFLFEYFSETQRNKGNFPGRFSGRQFSNSRSEMNVSTLELGDSALYLCASKREGNTGELFFGEGSRLTVL.

The chain recombines TRBV27 with TRBJ2-1; 10 bases are a match to TRBD1. After removal of 6 bases from V and 7 bases from J, the junction contained 6 bases not matched to a gene. The CDR3 covers 14 residues. Germline V gene lookup returns CDR1 MNHEY and CDR2 SMNVEV (reference sequence). CDR3 sequence (DNA): TGTGCCAGCAGACGGACAGGGGGTTTTAATGAGCAGTTCTTC. Its translation: CASRRTGGFNEQFF.

The chain employs TRBV6-1 and TRBJ1-2; 7 bases line up with TRBD1. CDR1 and CDR2 (germline): MNHNS, SASEGT. V shed 3 bases and J 2 bases; nucleotides not matched to a gene: 12. There are 17 residues in the CDR3. CDR3 bases: TGTGCCAGCAGTGACGATGGGACAGCAAGAGACAACTATGGCTACACCTTC. Translating gives CASSDDGTARDNYGYTF.

V is TRBV5-6 and J is TRBJ2-1; D uncertain. The CDR3 has 15 amino acids. Germline V gene lookup returns CDR1 SGHDT and CDR2 YYEEEE. V dropped 0 bases and J dropped 0 bases, with 7 bases sitting between them. The CDR3 spells CASSLDPSSYNEQFF. The DNA for the CDR3 is TGTGCCAGCAGCTTGGACCCGAGCTCCTACAATGAGCAGTTCTTC.